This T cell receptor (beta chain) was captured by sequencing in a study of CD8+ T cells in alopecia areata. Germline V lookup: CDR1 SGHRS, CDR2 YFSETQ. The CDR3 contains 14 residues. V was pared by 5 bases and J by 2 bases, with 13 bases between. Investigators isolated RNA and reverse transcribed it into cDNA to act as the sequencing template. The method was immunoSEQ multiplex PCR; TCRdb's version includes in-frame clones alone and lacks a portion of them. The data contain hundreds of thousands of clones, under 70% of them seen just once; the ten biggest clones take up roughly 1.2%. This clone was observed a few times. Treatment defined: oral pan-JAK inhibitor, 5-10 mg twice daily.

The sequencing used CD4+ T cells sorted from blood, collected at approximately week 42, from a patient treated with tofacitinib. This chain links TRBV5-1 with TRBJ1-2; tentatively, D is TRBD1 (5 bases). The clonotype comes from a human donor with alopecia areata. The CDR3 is CASRGTDLNYGYTF. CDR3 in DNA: TGCGCCAGCAGGGGGACTGACTTGAACTATGGCTACACCTTC.